Below are 3 T cell receptor beta chains sequenced from a single sample in a study of control samples from healthy donors and cancer patients. Sequencing was performed with immunoSEQ multiplex PCR; in TCRdb, only in-frame clones are kept and a portion is missing. This table has about 76,000 clones, 89% appearing once. The specimen sequenced was PBMCs. These receptors came from a woman between 45 and 60 years old with colorectal cancer.

The chain recombines TRBV7-2 with TRBJ1-2; TRBD1 aligns across 11 bases. CDR3 size: 17 residues. J gave up 2 bases and V 0 bases, and 5 bases lay outside the gene matches. Per the germline V gene, CDR1 is SGHTA and CDR2 is FQGNSA. The CDR3 coding sequence is TGTGCCAGCAGCTTAGCCCCCGGGACAGGGGGGAACTATGGCTACACCTTC. Protein product: CASSLAPGTGGNYGYTF.

The chain combines TRBV12-2 with TRBJ2-1; the table's D call, TRBD1, has no DNA check behind it. TRBV12-2 is given as a pseudogene. This CDR3 spans 12 amino acids. The DNA for the CDR3 is TGTGCAAGTCCCCCCACCTACAATGAGCAGTTCTTC. This codes for CASPPTYNEQFF.

This chain uses TRBV9 with TRBJ1-6, with D perhaps matching TRBD1 (5 bases). Trimming left V 3 bases short and J 9 bases short, with 16 bases between. The germline V gene encodes CDR1 SGDLS and CDR2 YYNGEE. CDR3 size: 15 residues. The CDR3 loop is CASSDAGGKSSPLHF. The CDR3 DNA sequence: TGTGCCAGCAGCGACGCGGGGGGTAAAAGTTCACCCCTCCACTTT.